The rows below give T cell receptor beta chains drawn from one sample of a study of shared clonotypes between healthy human individuals. Measured with immunoSEQ multiplex PCR; TCRdb has only the in-frame clones, and not every one. The sample includes about 2.4 million clones, 80% to 95% of them seen just once. The sequencing sample was made of naive CD4+ T cells from PBMCs. Receptor source: a man between 18 and 29 years old in good health. Some clones in this sample may be carry-over from other donors' samples. The CDR3 runs from the conserved cysteine through the conserved F or W. A D gene is named only where the DNA matches it firmly. Clone size appears in some rows only: once, few, many, or a class for an expanded clone.

TRBJ2-3 TRBV28 TRBD2 . CASSTGGVGTDTQYF TGTGCCAGCAGTACCGGGGGGGTCGGAACAGATACGCAGTATTTT
TRBJ2-5 TRBV25-1 TRBD2 . CASSEGFHRLAQAETQYF TGTGCCAGCAGTGAAGGTTTTCACCGACTAGCTCAGGCAGAGACCCAGTACTTC
TRBJ2-7 TRBV30 TRBD1 . CACSSGQGTEQYF TGTGCCTGCTCCTCTGGACAGGGGACCGAGCAGTACTTC
TRBJ2-1 TRBV9 TRBD1 . CASSLDTGAYNEQFF TGTGCCAGCAGCCTAGATACAGGGGCCTACAATGAGCAGTTCTTC
TRBJ2-1 TRBV2 TRBD2 once CASRGTSVLTYNEQFF TGTGCCAGCAGGGGGACTAGCGTCCTCACCTACAATGAGCAGTTCTTC
TRBJ2-3 TRBV29-1 . . CSVGGALTDTQYF TGCAGCGTTGGGGGGGCCCTCACAGATACGCAGTATTTT
TRBJ1-1 TRBV4-1 . . CASSQGRGLSRDTEAFF TGCGCCAGCAGCCAAGGTCGGGGGCTCTCGAGGGACACTGAAGCTTTCTTT
TRBJ1-1 TRBV18 . . CASSPSPLWLANTEAFF TGTGCCAGCTCACCTTCTCCCCTTTGGCTTGCGAACACTGAAGCTTTCTTT
TRBJ2-7 TRBV27 . . CASRRIADREYEQYF TGTGCCAGCAGGAGGATAGCGGACAGAGAGTACGAGCAGTACTTC
TRBJ2-3 TRBV11-2 . . CASSLDSDTQYF TGTGCCAGCAGCTTAGATTCCGATACGCAGTATTTT
TRBJ2-4 TRBV21-1 . once CASLPGLGNIQYF TGTGCCAGCCTCCCCGGACTAGGAAACATTCAGTACTTC